The present T cell receptor beta chain was sequenced within a study of T cell repertoires in cytomegalovirus infection. From the reads, TCRdb called clonotypes with MiXCR, one entry per CDR3 protein. Here the sample spans 310,000 or so distinct CDR3 sequences, roughly a quarter being singletons. Study-level results: HLA-C-restricted CMV-specific TCR beta clonotypes prevailed in the ex vivo response.

This clonotype was recorded many times. The antigen is undetermined. An end of the junction differs from the germline gene, which may be a read error. The CDR3 sequence is 12 residues long. CDR1 is SGHTA and CDR2 is FQGNSA in the germline V gene. Input material: PBMCs. The gene calls are TRBV7-2 and TRBJ2-4; D is unclear. The sequence came from a human donor in good health (CMV status not recorded). Some clones in this sample may be carry-over from other donors' samples. CDR3 in amino acids: CASSHSMGPIFF. The CDR3 DNA reads as TGTGCCAGCAGCCACTCCATGGGCCCGATCTTCTTC.